This T cell receptor delta chain emerged from a study of gamma-delta T cells after stem cell transplantation. TCRdb reanalysed the RT-PCR reads with CATT. The sample contains about 3,000 delta-chain clones, 8.8% of which appear only once. With respect to this clone: Since a much larger clone is just one base distant, this may be a read error. Other nucleotide sequences from this sample produce the same CDR3.

Trimming took 7 bases from V and 3 from J; bases not matched to a gene: 23. The CDR3 runs to 20 residues. Germline V lookup: CDR1 TSWWSYY, CDR2 QGS. The source material was gamma-delta T cells. The chain joins TRDV1 to TRDJ1; TRDD3 aligns across 10 bases. The source of this sequence is a human donor. It is not recorded whose cells these are; they may come from a transplant donor. The chain's CDR3 is CALDEPYFKVLGDMPDKLIF. In DNA, the CDR3 is TGTGCTCTTGACGAACCGTACTTTAAGGTGCTGGGGGATATGCCCGATAAACTCATCTTT.